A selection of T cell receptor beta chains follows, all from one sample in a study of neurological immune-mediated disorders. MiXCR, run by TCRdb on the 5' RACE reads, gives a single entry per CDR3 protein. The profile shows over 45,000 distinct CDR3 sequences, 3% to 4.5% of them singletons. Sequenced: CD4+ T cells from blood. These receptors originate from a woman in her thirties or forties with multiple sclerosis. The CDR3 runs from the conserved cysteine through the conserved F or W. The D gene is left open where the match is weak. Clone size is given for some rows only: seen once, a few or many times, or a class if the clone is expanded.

CDR3nt: TGTGCCAGCAGCCAAGATCGGGATCCTGTCTATGGCTACACCTTC
CDR3aa: CASSQDRDPVYGYTF
j_gene: TRBJ1-2
abundance: -
v_gene: TRBV4-2
d_gene: -

CDR3nt: TGCAGTGCTATACAAACCCCCTACGAGCAGTACTTC
CDR3aa: CSAIQTPYEQYF
j_gene: TRBJ2-7
abundance: many
v_gene: TRBV20-1
d_gene: -

CDR3nt: TGCGCCAGCAGCTGGGGGGACAGCTACCAAGAGACCCAGTACTTC
CDR3aa: CASSWGDSYQETQYF
j_gene: TRBJ2-5
abundance: many
v_gene: TRBV5-1
d_gene: -

CDR3nt: TGTGCCAGCAGTCTCCTCGGGCGGATCGGTATTGGGACCGGGGAGCTGTTTTTT
CDR3aa: CASSLLGRIGIGTGELFF
j_gene: TRBJ2-2
abundance: many
v_gene: TRBV28
d_gene: -

CDR3nt: TGTGCCAGCAGCCCCGGGACAGGGCCCTCTGGAAACACCATATATTTT
CDR3aa: CASSPGTGPSGNTIYF
j_gene: TRBJ1-3
abundance: many
v_gene: TRBV7-7
d_gene: TRBD1

CDR3nt: TGTGCCAGCACCTTTTCCACAGGGGGGTTTGGCTACACCTTC
CDR3aa: CASTFSTGGFGYTF
j_gene: TRBJ1-2
abundance: many
v_gene: TRBV12-3/TRBV12-4
d_gene: TRBD1

CDR3nt: TGTGCCAGCAGCCTTGGTCTAGTCGGGTCAGATACGCAGTATTTT
CDR3aa: CASSLGLVGSDTQYF
j_gene: TRBJ2-3
abundance: many
v_gene: TRBV4-2
d_gene: -

CDR3nt: TGTGCCAGCAGCTGGCAACAGGGTGCGAGCAATCAGCCCCAGCATTTT
CDR3aa: CASSWQQGASNQPQHF
j_gene: TRBJ1-5
abundance: many
v_gene: TRBV7-8
d_gene: -

CDR3nt: TGTGCCACCCACCCCGCCAGGGCGAACACCGGGGAGCTGTTTTTT
CDR3aa: CATHPARANTGELFF
j_gene: TRBJ2-2
abundance: medium-sized
v_gene: TRBV10-3
d_gene: -

CDR3nt: TGTGCCATCAGTGAAGGACAGGCCCTAACGGAGCAGTACTTC
CDR3aa: CAISEGQALTEQYF
j_gene: TRBJ2-7
abundance: many
v_gene: TRBV10-3
d_gene: TRBD1

CDR3nt: TGTGCCAGCAGGAAAGCCGGGCCAGAGACGACGCAGTATTTT
CDR3aa: CASRKAGPETTQYF
j_gene: TRBJ2-3
abundance: many
v_gene: TRBV7-9
d_gene: -

CDR3nt: TGCGCCAGCAGCTCTTCAGGATTTCTCTCCTATAATTCACCCCTCCACTTT
CDR3aa: CASSSSGFLSYNSPLHF
j_gene: TRBJ1-6
abundance: many
v_gene: TRBV5-1
d_gene: -

CDR3nt: TGCGCCAGCAGCCCTTTAACGGTTTCGAACACCGGGGAGCTGTTTTTT
CDR3aa: CASSPLTVSNTGELFF
j_gene: TRBJ2-2
abundance: many
v_gene: TRBV5-1
d_gene: -

CDR3nt: TGTGCCAGCAGGAGGGACAGATATAACTATGGCTACACCTTC
CDR3aa: CASRRDRYNYGYTF
j_gene: TRBJ1-2
abundance: many
v_gene: TRBV6-5
d_gene: TRBD1

CDR3nt: TGCGCCAGCAGCCAATTTCGAACGCCCGGGCATGGTCAGCCCCAGCATTTT
CDR3aa: CASSQFRTPGHGQPQHF
j_gene: TRBJ1-5
abundance: many
v_gene: TRBV4-1
d_gene: -

CDR3nt: TGCGCCAGCAAGGACAGCCCACAAGAGACCCAGTACTTC
CDR3aa: CASKDSPQETQYF
j_gene: TRBJ2-5
abundance: many
v_gene: TRBV5-1
d_gene: -

CDR3nt: TGTGCCAGCAGCTTAGTTCAGGGGGGAATAGCTTTCTTT
CDR3aa: CASSLVQGGIAFF
j_gene: TRBJ1-1
abundance: many
v_gene: TRBV7-8
d_gene: TRBD1

CDR3nt: TGCGCCAGCAGCTTGGAACAGGGTAAAGAGACCCAGTACTTC
CDR3aa: CASSLEQGKETQYF
j_gene: TRBJ2-5
abundance: -
v_gene: TRBV5-1
d_gene: -

CDR3nt: TGTGCCTCCGGGGGCAGGGGGAATGTTCCAGATACGCAGTATTTT
CDR3aa: CASGGRGNVPDTQYF
j_gene: TRBJ2-3
abundance: many
v_gene: TRBV9
d_gene: -

CDR3nt: TGCGCCAGCAGACGCGACAGGGACCCTTCCTACGAGCAGTACTTC
CDR3aa: CASRRDRDPSYEQYF
j_gene: TRBJ2-7
abundance: many
v_gene: TRBV5-1
d_gene: TRBD1

CDR3nt: TGCGCCAGCAGCCATAATACAGGGGGCGAGCAGTACTTC
CDR3aa: CASSHNTGGEQYF
j_gene: TRBJ2-7
abundance: many
v_gene: TRBV4-1
d_gene: TRBD1

CDR3nt: TGTGCCAGCAGCTTCGGGTTTCGCCGGGGAAACTATGGCTACACCTTC
CDR3aa: CASSFGFRRGNYGYTF
j_gene: TRBJ1-2
abundance: many
v_gene: TRBV7-9
d_gene: -

CDR3nt: TGCGCCAGCAGCGGGTTGGGGGTCGGCACAGATACGCAGTATTTT
CDR3aa: CASSGLGVGTDTQYF
j_gene: TRBJ2-3
abundance: many
v_gene: TRBV5-1
d_gene: -

CDR3nt: TGCAGCGTTGTAACGGTAAACTCTGGAAACACCATATATTTT
CDR3aa: CSVVTVNSGNTIYF
j_gene: TRBJ1-3
abundance: -
v_gene: TRBV29-1
d_gene: -